This TCR beta chain was sequenced during a study of blood T cell repertoires in COVID-19. As for the study in general: Some COVID-19 samples were acute and others convalescent; all came from the United States, Italy and Spain. In each case, the material was cDNA or gDNA derived from T cells, B-cell-depleted T cells, or PBMCs.

Seattle's cohort entered during active infection and was followed longitudinally. Sequenced by immunoSEQ multiplex PCR; TCRdb stores in-frame clones only, minus some. The data contain roughly 410,000 clones, about 87% of them singletons. Germline loops: CDR1 MGHRA, CDR2 YSYEKL. The CDR3 sequence is 16 residues long. The sample holds one count of this clone. Compared with germline, one end of the junction differs, possibly owing to a read error. The receptor's source is a woman aged 60 to 75 with COVID-19, enrolled during active disease. J is TRBJ2-1 and V is TRBV4-1, with D possibly TRBD2 on 5 matching bases. What was sequenced was peripheral blood. CDR3 in DNA: TGCGCCAGCAGCCCCAACGGTCCTTTCGACTACAATGAGCAATTCTTC. This codes for CASSPNGPFDYNEQFF.